The next 15 T cell receptor beta chains were all read from a single sample in a study of cytomegalovirus exposure and HLA in healthy donors. Measured with immunoSEQ multiplex PCR; TCRdb has only the in-frame clones, and not every one. The sample includes roughly 100,000 clones, around 96% of them seen just once. The sample taken for sequencing was PBMCs. The source is a young woman in good health and CMV-seronegative.

This clone was observed a handful of times. The chain joins TRBV12-5 to TRBJ1-6, with D hard to call. Trimming removed 1 base from V and 3 bases from J, with 13 bases in between. Germline CDR1 reads LGHNT; CDR2 reads FRNRAP. CDR3 length equals 17 residues. CDR3 sequence: CASGLAPEGFYNSPLHF. DNA for the CDR3: TGTGCTAGTGGTTTGGCCCCCGAGGGATTCTATAATTCACCCCTCCACTTT.

V gene TRBV7-6 combines with J gene TRBJ2-7, with 8 bases aligning to TRBD1. The germline V gene encodes CDR1 SGHVS and CDR2 FNYEAQ. The trim removed 5 bases at V and 1 base at J, leaving 10 bases unmatched. This CDR3 region has 16 residues. The CDR3 protein is CASSPQGADSSYEQYF. DNA of the CDR3: TGTGCCAGCAGCCCGCAGGGGGCGGATTCATCCTACGAGCAGTACTTC.

This rearrangement joins TRBV29-1 to TRBJ2-2, with TRBD2 identical over 11 bases. V dropped 1 base and J dropped 4; count of bases not matched to a gene: 2. From germline, CDR1 is SQVTM and CDR2 ANQGSEA. This CDR3 comprises 15 residues. The CDR3: CSVEGLAGGTGELFF. CDR3 sequence (DNA): TGCAGCGTTGAAGGTCTAGCGGGGGGCACCGGGGAGCTGTTTTTT.

This clone was recorded once. The chain joins TRBV28 to TRBJ1-2, with unresolved D. The length of the CDR3 is 19 residues. Germline V gene data show CDR1 as MDHEN and CDR2 as SYDVKM. Trimming removed 5 bases from V and 0 bases from J, with 25 bases in between. The CDR3 spells CASSPWSRRNPYTNYGYTF. The CDR3 region has the DNA TGTGCCAGCAGTCCGTGGAGTAGGAGAAACCCGTATACTAACTATGGCTACACCTTC.

The V gene is TRBV18, the J gene TRBJ1-2; 8 bases match TRBD1. CDR1 is KGHSH, CDR2 LQKENI, per germline. The CDR3 sequence is 16 residues long. V lost 3 bases to trimming and J lost 2 bases; unmatched junction nucleotides: 8. The CDR3 loop reads CASSPDREVTNYGYTF. In DNA, the CDR3 is TGTGCCAGCTCACCGGACAGGGAGGTAACCAACTATGGCTACACCTTC.

The chain links TRBV18 to TRBJ1-1; the D gene is possibly TRBD1 (6 bases). There are 13 residues in the CDR3. The germline gives CDR1 KGHSH, CDR2 LQKENI. Trimming stripped 4 bases from V and 3 bases from J, with 9 bases between. The CDR3 loop reads CASSLHRDTEAFF. CDR3 nucleotides: TGTGCCAGCTCACTACACAGGGACACTGAAGCTTTCTTT. The full variable domain, rest sourced from reference TRBV18 and TRBJ1-1, is NAGVMQNPRHLVRRRGQEARLRCSPMKGHSHVYWYRQLPEEGLKFMVYLQKENIIDESGMPKERFSAEFPKEGPSILRIQQVVRGDSAAYFCASSLHRDTEAFFGQGTRLTVV.

This clone showed up just once. The chain uses TRBV10-3 and TRBJ2-3, with 8 nucleotides matching TRBD2. The CDR3 is made up of 15 amino acids. V gave up 6 bases and J gave up 0 bases; unmatched junction bases: 5. Germline V lookup: CDR1 ENHRY, CDR2 SYGVKD. CDR3 DNA: TGTGCCATCAGGGCTAGCGGGCGTAGCACAGATACGCAGTATTTT. It yields the protein CAIRASGRSTDTQYF.

This clone was seen a single time. V gene TRBV6-5 combines with J gene TRBJ1-2; the match to TRBD1 covers 7 bases. V lost 3 bases to trimming and J lost 0 bases; unmatched junction nucleotides: 1. The CDR3 consists of 14 residues. Germline CDR1 and CDR2: MNHEY and SVGAGI. This CDR3 reads CASSYQGANYGYTF. CDR3 DNA sequence: TGTGCCAGCAGTTATCAGGGGGCTAACTATGGCTACACCTTC.

About this clone itself: The identical CDR3 is also encoded by other nucleotide sequences in the sample. J is TRBJ2-7 and V is TRBV30, with 7 positions matching TRBD1. This CDR3 region has 13 residues. V was clipped by 7 bases and J by 0 bases; unmatched bases: 6. Germline values: CDR1 GTSNPN, CDR2 SVGIG (reference sequence). The CDR3 loop reads CAFCRDSSYEQYF. The CDR3 DNA reads TGTGCCTTTTGCCGGGACAGCTCCTACGAGCAGTACTTC.

The chain is built from TRBV6-5 and TRBJ2-7; a weak D match, TRBD2 (6 bases). The V and J ends lost 2 bases and 0 bases respectively, with 11 bases between them. Germline CDR1 and CDR2: MNHEY and SVGAGI. The CDR3 totals 15 residues. CDR3 sequence: CASSYRGSGSYEQYF. CDR3 DNA sequence: TGTGCCAGCAGTTACAGGGGTAGCGGCTCCTACGAGCAGTACTTC.

This clone has a single count. V is TRBV6-1 and J is TRBJ2-7; 10 bases are shared with TRBD1. V was pared by 4 bases and J by 7 bases, with 7 bases of the junction left unmatched. The CDR3 is 14 amino acids. The germline V gene encodes CDR1 MNHNS and CDR2 SASEGT. The CDR3 region has the DNA TGTGCCAGCAGTGGGGACAGGGGCGCAAGGGAGCAGTACTTC. Encoded protein: CASSGDRGAREQYF.

This chain joins TRBV6-6 and TRBJ1-2, with a possible D match to TRBD1 (6 bases). CDR3 length: 16 residues. Germline V lookup: CDR1 MNHNY, CDR2 SVGAGI (reference sequence). The V end lost 2 bases, the J end lost 0 bases, and 13 bases lay between the germline ends. CDR3 residues: CASSYTRQAPNYGYTF. CDR3 DNA: TGTGCCAGCAGTTACACCAGACAGGCGCCTAACTATGGCTACACCTTC.

The chain is built from TRBV29-1 and TRBJ1-1, with D possibly TRBD1 on 5 matching bases. CDR1 and CDR2 from the germline V gene are SQVTM and ANQGSEA. V was shortened by 4 bases and J by 0 bases, with 15 bases between the two germline ends. The CDR3 contains 15 residues. The CDR3: CSVVYIRQLNTEAFF. In DNA form, the CDR3 reads TGCAGCGTTGTTTATATTCGACAGCTGAACACTGAAGCTTTCTTT.

This clone has just one count. The chain links TRBV6-5 to TRBJ2-1, with D tentatively TRBD1 (5 bases). Germline loops: CDR1 MNHEY, CDR2 SVGAGI. CDR3 length: 12 residues. The V end was cut by 6 bases, the J end by 7 bases, with 10 bases between. This CDR3 reads CASSKQDNEQFF. The CDR3 DNA follows: TGTGCCAGCAGCAAACAGGATAATGAGCAGTTCTTC.

The chain has TRBV12-5 and TRBJ1-1, with D possibly being TRBD1 (5 bases). The germline V gene has CDR1 LGHNT and CDR2 FRNRAP. This CDR3 spans 12 amino acids. The V and J ends lost 2 bases and 5 bases respectively, with 6 bases between them. CDR3 region: CASGLRGTEAFF. The CDR3 coding sequence is TGTGCTAGTGGTTTGCGGGGGACTGAAGCTTTCTTT.